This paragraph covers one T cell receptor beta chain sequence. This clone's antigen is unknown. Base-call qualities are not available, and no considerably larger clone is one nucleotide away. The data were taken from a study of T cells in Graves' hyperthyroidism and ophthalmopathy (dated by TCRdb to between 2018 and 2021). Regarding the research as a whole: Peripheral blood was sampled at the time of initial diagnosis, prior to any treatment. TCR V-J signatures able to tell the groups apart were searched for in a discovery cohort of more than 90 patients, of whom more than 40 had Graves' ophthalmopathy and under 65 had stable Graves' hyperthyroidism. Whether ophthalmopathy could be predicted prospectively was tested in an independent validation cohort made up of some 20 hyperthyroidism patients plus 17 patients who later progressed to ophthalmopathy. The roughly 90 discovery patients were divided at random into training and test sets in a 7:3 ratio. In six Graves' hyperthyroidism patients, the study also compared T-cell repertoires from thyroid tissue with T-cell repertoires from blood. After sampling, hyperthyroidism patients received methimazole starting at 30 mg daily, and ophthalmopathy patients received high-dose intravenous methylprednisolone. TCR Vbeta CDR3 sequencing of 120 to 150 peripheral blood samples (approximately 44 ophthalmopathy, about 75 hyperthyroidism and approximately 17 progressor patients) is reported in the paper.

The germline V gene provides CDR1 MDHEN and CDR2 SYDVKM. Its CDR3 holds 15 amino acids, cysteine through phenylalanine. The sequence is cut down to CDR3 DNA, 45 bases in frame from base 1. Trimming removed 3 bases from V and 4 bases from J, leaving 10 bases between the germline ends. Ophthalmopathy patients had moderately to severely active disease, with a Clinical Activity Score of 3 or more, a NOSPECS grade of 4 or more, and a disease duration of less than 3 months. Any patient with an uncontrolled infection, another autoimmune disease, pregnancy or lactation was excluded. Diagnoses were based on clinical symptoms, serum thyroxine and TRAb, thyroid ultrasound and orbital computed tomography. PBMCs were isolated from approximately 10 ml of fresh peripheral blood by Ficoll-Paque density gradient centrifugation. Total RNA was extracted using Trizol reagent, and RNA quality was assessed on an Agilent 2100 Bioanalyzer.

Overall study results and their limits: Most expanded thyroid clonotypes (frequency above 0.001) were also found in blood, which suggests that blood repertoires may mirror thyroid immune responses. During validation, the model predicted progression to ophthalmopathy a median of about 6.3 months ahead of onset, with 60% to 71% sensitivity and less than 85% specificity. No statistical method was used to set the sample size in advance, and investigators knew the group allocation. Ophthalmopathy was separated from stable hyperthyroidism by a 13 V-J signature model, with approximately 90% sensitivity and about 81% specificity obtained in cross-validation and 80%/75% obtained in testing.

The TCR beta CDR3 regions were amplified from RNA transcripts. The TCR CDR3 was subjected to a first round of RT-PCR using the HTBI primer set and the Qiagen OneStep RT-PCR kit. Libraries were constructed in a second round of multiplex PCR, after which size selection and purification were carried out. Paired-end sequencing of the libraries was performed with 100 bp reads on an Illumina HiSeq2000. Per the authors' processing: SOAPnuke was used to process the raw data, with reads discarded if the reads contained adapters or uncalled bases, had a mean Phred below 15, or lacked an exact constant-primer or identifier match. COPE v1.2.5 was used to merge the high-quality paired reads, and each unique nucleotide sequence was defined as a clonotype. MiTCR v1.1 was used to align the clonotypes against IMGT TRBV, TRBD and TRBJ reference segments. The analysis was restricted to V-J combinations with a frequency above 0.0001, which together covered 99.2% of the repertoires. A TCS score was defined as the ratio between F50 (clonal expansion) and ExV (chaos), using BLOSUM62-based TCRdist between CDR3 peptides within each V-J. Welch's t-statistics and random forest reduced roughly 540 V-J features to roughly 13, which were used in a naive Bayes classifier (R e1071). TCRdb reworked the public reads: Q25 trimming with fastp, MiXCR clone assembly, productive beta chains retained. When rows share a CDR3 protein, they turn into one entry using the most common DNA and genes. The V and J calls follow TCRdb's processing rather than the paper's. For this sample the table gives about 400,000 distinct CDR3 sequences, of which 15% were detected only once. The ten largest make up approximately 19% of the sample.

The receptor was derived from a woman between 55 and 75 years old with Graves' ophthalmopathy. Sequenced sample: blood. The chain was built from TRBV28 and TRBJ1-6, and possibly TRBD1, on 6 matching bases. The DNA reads TGTGCCAGCAGTTTTCCCAGGGGTTATAATTCACCCCTCCACTTT. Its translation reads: CASSFPRGYNSPLHF.